Listed here are 17 T cell receptor beta chains from one sample, sequenced in a study of T cells in Graves' hyperthyroidism and ophthalmopathy. Template material for amplifying TCR beta CDR3 regions consisted of RNA transcripts. When the TCR CDR3 underwent first-round RT-PCR, the HTBI primer set was used. TCRdb re-called the multiplex PCR reads through MiXCR, storing one row per CDR3 protein. The data contain about 560,000 distinct CDR3 sequences, around 13% of them singletons. The sample taken for sequencing was blood. Receptor source: a middle-aged woman with Graves' hyperthyroidism.

This clonotype was counted ten times or more. V is TRBV9 and J is TRBJ2-5; 8 bases are a match to TRBD1. This CDR3 region has 14 residues. Germline loops: CDR1 SGDLS, CDR2 YYNGEE. V lost 3 bases to trimming and J lost 7 bases; unmatched junction nucleotides: 8. The CDR3 reads CASSARTGLGTQYF. In DNA form, the CDR3 reads TGTGCCAGCAGCGCCCGGACAGGGTTAGGGACCCAGTACTTC.

This clonotype was picked up many times. The chain joins TRBV7-8 to TRBJ2-2, with 16 positions matching TRBD2. Losses at the gene ends were 5 bases for V and 6 bases for J; bases not matched to a gene: 0. In germline, CDR1 is SGHVS, CDR2 FQNEAQ. This CDR3 is 15 amino acids long. Here the CDR3 DNA reads TGTGCCAGCAGCGGGACTAGCGGGAGGGCCGGGGAGCTGTTTTTT. Translation: CASSGTSGRAGELFF.

V is TRBV10-3 and J is TRBJ1-2; no definite D call. The CDR3 extends over 16 amino acids. Germline CDR1 ENHRY, CDR2 SYGVKD. V lost 0 bases and J lost 7, with 18 bases in between. The CDR3 DNA sequence: TGTGCCATCAGTGAGTCGCTTGGGAAAGGGCGTATTGGCTACACCTTC. Its protein product is CAISESLGKGRIGYTF.

This clonotype was seen repeatedly, ten times or more. V is TRBV12-3 or TRBV12-4 and J is TRBJ1-1; D unresolved. The CDR3 has 14 residues. V was cut by 6 bases and J by 0 bases, with 11 bases left in between. The CDR3: CASSLTYVNTEAFF. The CDR3 DNA sequence: TGTGCCAGCAGCCTCACATATGTGAACACTGAAGCTTTCTTT.

As regards this clonotype: A much larger clone is a single base away; this may be a read error. The V and J genes are TRBV18 and TRBJ2-1; 8 bases map to TRBD2. From germline, CDR1 is KGHSH and CDR2 LQKENI. This CDR3 spans 15 amino acids. This CDR3 reads CTSSPPAGVYNEQFF. The DNA of the CDR3 is TGTACCAGCTCACCTCCAGCGGGAGTCTACAATGAGCAGTTCTTC.

The V and J genes are TRBV5-1 and TRBJ2-3; 8 nucleotides agree with TRBD2. Germline V gene lookup returns CDR1 SGHRS and CDR2 YFSETQ. V dropped 1 base and J dropped 4; count of bases not matched to a gene: 5. CDR3 length: 15 amino acids. CDR3 DNA: TGCGCCAGCAGCTTGATCGGGAGGGCAGCAGATACGCAGTATTTT. Amino acid sequence: CASSLIGRAADTQYF.

Concerning this clonotype: A single base separates this from a much larger clone, so it may be a read error. This chain joins TRBV6-2 or TRBV6-3 and TRBJ2-1; 9 bases line up with TRBD2. This CDR3 is built from 14 residues. J lost 8 bases, V lost 4 bases, and 6 bases had no gene match. Germline-derived CDR1 and CDR2 are MNHEY and SVGEGT. The CDR3 loop reads CASSSDRLADEQFF. The CDR3 region has the DNA TGTGCCAGCAGTTCGGACCGACTAGCGGATGAGCAGTTCTTC.

This clonotype was observed a handful of times. This clone may be a read error of a much larger clone one base away. This chain connects TRBV11-2 to TRBJ2-7, with D possibly matching TRBD2 (6 bases). Germline CDR1 and CDR2: SGHAT and FQNNGV. This CDR3 region has 14 residues. This chain's CDR3 is CAGSLGGAAYEQYF. The CDR3, as DNA: TGTGCCGGCAGCTTAGGCGGGGCAGCCTACGAGCAGTACTTC. The full variable domain, with the rest looked up from reference TRBV11-2 and TRBJ2-7, is EAGVAQSPRYKIIEKRQSVAFWCNPISGHATLYWYQQILGQGPKLLIQFQNNGVVDDSQLPKDRFSAERLKGVDSTLKIQPAKLEDSAVYLCAGSLGGAAYEQYFGPGTRLTVT.

This clonotype came up a few times. The chain carries TRBV20-1 and TRBJ2-5; D remains unclear. V gave up 5 bases and J gave up 0 bases, with 10 bases separating them. There are 13 residues in the CDR3. Germline CDR1 is DFQATT and CDR2 is SNEGSKA (reference sequence). The CDR3 is CSALGLYQETQYF. Written as DNA, the CDR3 is TGCAGTGCTCTGGGTCTGTACCAAGAGACCCAGTACTTC.

This clonotype has a count of ten or more. V is TRBV28 and J is TRBJ1-1; TRBD1 matches 7 bases. This CDR3 contains 17 residues. Germline CDR1 MDHEN, CDR2 SYDVKM. With V trimmed by 6 bases and J by 0 bases, 13 bases remained unmatched. CDR3 sequence: CASRETPGGGMNTEAFF. The CDR3, as DNA: TGTGCCAGCAGGGAAACGCCAGGGGGGGGCATGAACACTGAAGCTTTCTTT.

This clonotype has just one count. V and J are TRBV6-4 and TRBJ1-4, with D perhaps TRBD1 (5 bases). This CDR3 has 15 amino acids. Germline V gives CDR1 MRHNA, CDR2 SNTAGT. Trimming took off 4 bases at V and 5 bases at J, with 14 bases between the two ends. CDR3 sequence reads: CASSGRDGWNEKLFF. The CDR3 bases are TGTGCCAGCAGTGGCCGGGACGGTTGGAATGAAAAACTGTTTTTT.

This clonotype has only a few counts. The chain has TRBV20-1 and TRBJ1-2, with D possibly being TRBD1 (6 bases). CDR1 DFQATT and CDR2 SNEGSKA come from the germline V gene (reference sequence). Trimming took off 7 bases at V and 4 bases at J, with 16 bases between the two ends. This CDR3 region has 13 residues. The CDR3, as DNA: TGCAGTGTGAAATCGGGGGGGCCCTATGGCTACACCTTC. Protein sequence: CSVKSGGPYGYTF.

This clonotype was seen repeatedly, ten times or more. The CDR3 bases are TGTGCCTTTCAAAGGGCAAATTCACCCCTCCACTTT. This encodes CAFQRANSPLHF. The chain recombines TRBV30 with TRBJ1-6; D is unclear. This CDR3 comprises 12 residues. The V end was cut by 7 bases, the J end by 7 bases, with 11 bases between. Per germline, CDR1 GTSNPN and CDR2 SVGIG (reference sequence).

This clonotype was picked up a small number of times. The chain recombines TRBV13 with TRBJ1-6; a weak D match, TRBD1 (6 bases). This CDR3 region has 14 residues. Germline CDR1 reads PRHDT; CDR2 reads FYEKMQ (reference sequence). V was cut by 3 bases and J by 6 bases, with 9 bases left in between. The CDR3: CASSFWGRNSPLHF. The CDR3, as DNA: TGTGCCAGCAGCTTTTGGGGGCGTAATTCACCCCTCCACTTT.

In this sample, this clonotype turned up many times. The chain recombines TRBV28 with TRBJ2-7; a weak D match, TRBD1 (6 bases). The CDR3 is 14 residues long. V shed 5 bases and J shed 0 bases, with 11 bases lying between them. Germline V gene sequence: CDR1 MDHEN, CDR2 SYDVKM. Written as DNA, the CDR3 is TGTGCCAGCAGTGGGGGCCTTAGCTCCTACGAGCAGTACTTC. Amino acid sequence: CASSGGLSSYEQYF.

This clonotype was counted many times. V gene TRBV20-1 combines with J gene TRBJ2-3; 14 nucleotides agree with TRBD2. After removal of 3 bases from V and 5 bases from J, the junction contained 10 bases not matched to a gene. The CDR3 is 17 residues long. CDR1 is DFQATT, CDR2 SNEGSKA, per germline (reference sequence). The DNA of the CDR3 is TGCAGTGCTAGCTCGGTGGGACTAGCGGGAGATGTAGATACGCAGTATTTT. Its translation is CSASSVGLAGDVDTQYF.

Concerning this clonotype: The CDR3 end shows no conserved phenylalanine or tryptophan, and so a read error is likely. The gene calls are TRBV18 and TRBJ2-4, with TRBD1 identical over 9 bases. Trimming took 4 bases from V and 7 from J; bases not matched to a gene: 8. From germline, CDR1 is KGHSH and CDR2 LQKENI. The CDR3 extends over 15 amino acids. The DNA of the CDR3 is TGTGCCAGCTCACTTCCGGGACAGGGATTGAACATTCAGTACTCC. Its protein product is CASSLPGQGLNIQYS.